This record covers a single TCR beta chain. Antigen specificity is unknown. This CDR3 has 14 amino acids. The germline V and J ends were trimmed by 3 bases and 0 bases, with 8 bases remaining between them. Germline V lookup: CDR1 KGHSH, CDR2 LQKENI. This sample is part of a study of shared clonotypes between healthy human individuals. Study summary: Sampling drew on donors who were a couple of women and a few men aged 18 to 49.

Only Caucasian adults living in Nashville, Tennessee served as donors. Study-level findings and limits: Naive subsets usually exceeded memory subsets in estimated richness.

Authors' data handling: ImmunoSEQ sequences covered only the junction and lacked quality scores; filtering therefore differed. Profiled with immunoSEQ multiplex PCR; TCRdb holds only in-frame clones, not every one. The V and J calls and clone size come from that table; D and trimming were worked out from the DNA. The top ten hold about 0.13% of the sample, which has 2 million to 2.5 million clones, approximately 96% seen once. The V call is TRBV18, the J call TRBJ1-1; D remains unclear. The receptor was isolated from a man between 18 and 29 years old in good health. Sample: naive CD4+ T cells sorted from blood. Subset reported: CD45RA+ positively selected. The CDR3 protein is CASSPSEMNTEAFF. CDR3 bases: TGTGCCAGCTCACCTAGCGAGATGAACACTGAAGCTTTCTTT.